This note documents a single TCR beta chain sequence. Data came from immunoSEQ multiplex PCR; TCRdb stores just in-frame clones and leaves some out. Of 200,000 or so clones listed, 88% are singletons. This sample is part of a study of blood T cell repertoires in COVID-19. For the study at large: From T cells, B-cell-depleted T cells, or PBMCs came the material, which was cDNA or gDNA.

The participants were between about 18 and 89 years old and came from some 25 US areas. Cohorts were based on clinical histories the participants reported. Sequenced sample: PBMCs or T cells enriched from blood (not recorded which). This sequence was found in a middle-aged woman with acute COVID-19.

CDR3: CASGLPPFETQYF. Here the CDR3 DNA reads TGTGCTAGTGGTTTGCCCCCCTTCGAGACCCAGTACTTC. V and J are TRBV12-5 and TRBJ2-5; no firm D call. Trimming removed 2 bases at V and 5 bases at J, with 9 bases between. Looked up from germline, CDR1 is LGHNT and CDR2 is FRNRAP. The CDR3 spans 13 residues. The whole variable domain, remainder taken from reference TRBV12-5 and TRBJ2-5, is DARVTQTPRHKVTEMGQEVTMRCQPILGHNTVFWYRQTMMQGLELLAYFRNRAPLDDSGMPKDRFSAEMPDATLATLKIQPSEPRDSAVYFCASGLPPFETQYFGPGTRLLVL.